Each of the 8 T cell receptor beta chains below was sequenced from the same sample in a study of Graves' ophthalmopathy and Graves' hyperthyroidism. Researchers took RNA transcripts and amplified TCR beta CDR3 regions from them. First-round RT-PCR used HTBI primers; second-round multiplex PCR followed. Via MiXCR, TCRdb re-called the multiplex PCR reads, giving one row per CDR3 protein. The sample lists some 350,000 distinct CDR3 sequences, about 18% occurring once. The sequencing sample was made of peripheral blood. The receptors here all came from an adult woman with stable Graves' hyperthyroidism.

This chain links TRBV19 with TRBJ2-7, with a weak D call TRBD2 (5 bases). Germline CDR1 is LNHDA and CDR2 is SQIVND (reference sequence). This CDR3 spans 13 amino acids. Trimming removed 0 bases from V and 5 bases from J, with 8 bases in between. Here the CDR3 DNA reads TGTGCCAGTAGTATAGATCGGGAAGACGAGCAGTACTTC. Amino acids: CASSIDREDEQYF.

V gene TRBV27 combines with J gene TRBJ1-1; possibly TRBD1 for D (6 bases). Germline values: CDR1 MNHEY, CDR2 SMNVEV (reference sequence). The CDR3 is 15 amino acids. V lost 5 bases and J lost 3, with 16 bases in between. The CDR3 DNA follows: TGTGCCAGCAGTGGTCGGACAGCTCGGGACACTGAAGCTTTCTTT. It encodes CASSGRTARDTEAFF.

Points on this clonotype: One end of the junction fails to match germline, which may point to a read error. The genes are TRBV11-2 and TRBJ2-7; TRBD2 agrees at 10 bases. CDR1 SGHAT and CDR2 FQNNGV come from the germline V gene. This CDR3 is 15 amino acids long. For the CDR3, the DNA is TGTGCCATCAGCTCGAGCGGGAGGGCCGCCTACGAGCAGTACTTC. It codes for CAISSSGRAAYEQYF.

This clonotype was counted many times. The chain combines TRBV6-1 with TRBJ2-7, with D possibly being TRBD2 (7 bases). CDR1 MNHNS and CDR2 SASEGT come from the germline V gene. V lost 4 bases, J lost 6 bases, and 19 bases lay in between. The CDR3 spans 15 residues. As DNA, the CDR3 is TGTGCCAGCAGTGCAGCACCATACAGGGAGGGCGAGCAGTACTTC. Translation: CASSAAPYREGEQYF.

This chain's CDR3 is CASTAVLTEAFF. The DNA for the CDR3 is TGTGCCAGCACTGCGGTCCTCACTGAAGCTTTCTTT. The rearrangement joins TRBV6-1 to TRBJ1-1; D is ambiguous. Per germline, CDR1 MNHNS and CDR2 SASEGT. The CDR3 is 12 amino acids. V was shortened by 7 bases and J by 4 bases, with 10 bases between the two germline ends.

This clonotype was counted at least ten times. The chain recombines TRBV7-2 with TRBJ2-2; weak D call: TRBD1 (6 bases). Germline V lookup: CDR1 SGHTA, CDR2 FQGNSA. V was cut by 1 base and J by 5 bases, with 11 bases left in between. The CDR3 length is 15 residues. CDR3 region: CASSLVGARTGELFF. The CDR3, as DNA: TGTGCCAGCAGCTTAGTGGGGGCGCGTACCGGGGAGCTGTTTTTT.

The rearrangement uses TRBV6-5 and TRBJ2-4; 9 bases line up with TRBD1. This CDR3 has 15 residues. Germline V CDR1 and CDR2: MNHEY, SVGAGI. V lost 1 base and J lost 6; bases outside the gene matches: 4. For the CDR3, the DNA is TGTGCCAGCAGTTACTTAGGGACAGGGAGAAACATTCAGTACTTC. This sequence encodes CASSYLGTGRNIQYF.

This clonotype showed up many times. The chain joins TRBV28 to TRBJ1-2; D is perhaps TRBD1 (5 bases). V was shortened by 1 base and J by 6 bases, with 9 bases between the two germline ends. The germline V gene encodes CDR1 MDHEN and CDR2 SYDVKM. The CDR3 has 13 amino acids. The CDR3 DNA sequence: TGTGCCAGCAGTTTATCAGGGTTAAATGGCTACACCTTC. This sequence encodes CASSLSGLNGYTF.